These 25 T cell receptor beta chains came from one sample sequenced in a study of shared clonotypes between healthy human individuals. Profiling relied on immunoSEQ multiplex PCR, and the TCRdb table lists in-frame clones only, not all of them. Among about 1.1 million clones listed, around 78% were seen once. The sample comprised memory CD4+ T cells from PBMCs. Subset of the sample: CD45RA-negative fraction. These receptors were collected from a man younger than 35 in good health. Some clones in this sample may be carry-over from other donors' samples.

This clone has only one observation. The chain links TRBV7-3 to TRBJ2-1; 8 nucleotides agree with TRBD2. CDR3 length: 15 amino acids. Germline CDR1 reads SGHTA; CDR2 reads FQGTGA. V lost 6 bases, J lost 8 bases, and 12 bases stayed unmatched. The CDR3 nucleotides read TGTGCCAGCAGTCTCGGGGTAGCGGGAACGGATGAGCAGTTCTTC. As protein: CASSLGVAGTDEQFF.

This clone showed up just once. V and J are TRBV6-5 and TRBJ2-7; 10 bases are shared with TRBD1. CDR1 is MNHEY and CDR2 is SVGAGI in the germline V gene. V lost 6 bases and J lost 5; bases outside the gene matches: 7. The CDR3 extends over 14 amino acids. In nucleotides, the CDR3 is TGTGCCAGCAGCACTGGGACAGGGGTCCACGAGCAGTACTTC. Amino acids: CASSTGTGVHEQYF.

This chain connects TRBV5-1 to TRBJ1-1, with TRBD1 matching over 7 bases. V lost 3 bases to trimming and J lost 6 bases; unmatched junction nucleotides: 5. There are 13 residues in the CDR3. Germline CDR1 SGHRS, CDR2 YFSETQ. Here the CDR3 DNA reads TGCGCCAGCAGCTCACAACAGGGGTCTGAAGCTTTCTTT. Protein sequence: CASSSQQGSEAFF.

The chain is built from TRBV4-1 and TRBJ2-1; maybe TRBD1 (5 bases). Germline CDR1 and CDR2: MGHRA and YSYEKL. The V end was cut by 4 bases, the J end by 1 base, with 11 bases between. The CDR3 extends over 15 amino acids. The DNA for the CDR3 is TGCGCCAGCAGCCTCCAGGGCAGGTCCTACAATGAGCAGTTCTTC. This sequence encodes CASSLQGRSYNEQFF.

This chain connects TRBV5-1 to TRBJ1-2; D ambiguous. Germline CDR1 SGHRS, CDR2 YFSETQ. The CDR3 spans 14 residues. Trimming removed 1 base from V and 2 bases from J, with 9 bases in between. CDR3 sequence: CASSLSSGNYGYTF. In DNA form, the CDR3 reads TGCGCCAGCAGCTTGTCTTCGGGGAACTATGGCTACACCTTC.

Comments on this clone: The CDR3 carries no conserved terminal phenylalanine or tryptophan, so it likely arises from a read error. Because the CDR3's place on the DNA is in doubt, the DNA is left out and the CDR3 is given as listed by TCRdb. The chain carries TRBV29-1 and TRBJ2-7. 10 amino acids form the CDR3, both terminal residues included. CDR1 SQVTM and CDR2 ANQGSEA come from the germline V gene. CDR3 amino acids: CSVKFGGRPS.

The count of this clone is one. This chain connects TRBV29-1 to TRBJ2-5, with D maybe TRBD2 (5 bases). Germline V gene data show CDR1 as SQVTM and CDR2 as ANQGSEA. Trimming took 6 bases from V and 11 from J, leaving 19 bases between them. This CDR3 comprises 12 residues. CDR3 sequence reads: CSVKAATWEQYF. The CDR3 DNA follows: TGCAGCGTCAAAGCCGCTACGTGGGAGCAGTACTTC.

The chain joins TRBV28 to TRBJ1-2; 10 nucleotides agree with TRBD1. V shed 5 bases, J shed 3 bases, and the junction held 6 bases outside the gene matches. Germline values: CDR1 MDHEN, CDR2 SYDVKM. The CDR3 loop spans 15 amino acids. The CDR3 nucleotides read TGTGCCAGCAGTACCCGGGACAGGGGTCACTATGGCTACACCTTC. Protein: CASSTRDRGHYGYTF.

This clone came up a few times. J is TRBJ2-1 and V is TRBV5-1, with 7 bases aligning to TRBD1. Germline values: CDR1 SGHRS, CDR2 YFSETQ. This CDR3 has 16 amino acids. Germline trimming cut 1 base from V and 4 bases from J; bases unmatched to any gene: 8. CDR3 loop: CASSLFQGDGYNEQFF. CDR3 coding DNA: TGCGCCAGCAGCTTGTTCCAGGGGGACGGATACAATGAGCAGTTCTTC.

This clone came up once. This chain uses TRBV5-1 with TRBJ2-2; D is unresolved. Trimming took 7 bases from V and 4 from J, leaving 14 bases between them. The CDR3 contains 14 residues. Germline-derived CDR1 and CDR2 are SGHRS and YFSETQ. The CDR3 reads CASARNEITGELFF. The CDR3 DNA sequence: TGCGCCAGCGCACGTAATGAGATCACCGGGGAGCTGTTTTTT.

This chain joins TRBV7-9 and TRBJ1-1; D unclear. The CDR3 runs 13 residues. The V end was cut by 1 base, the J end by 2 bases, with 5 bases between. Germline assignment: CDR1 SEHNR and CDR2 FQNEAQ (reference sequence). The CDR3 coding sequence is TGTGCCAGCAGCTTAGAGATTAACACTGAAGCTTTCTTT. Its protein is CASSLEINTEAFF. Full variable domain (outside the CDR3, taken from reference TRBV7-9 and TRBJ1-1): DTGVSQNPRHKITKRGQNVTFRCDPISEHNRLYWYRQTLGQGPEFLTYFQNEAQLEKSRLLSDRFSAERPKGSFSTLEIQRTEQGDSAMYLCASSLEINTEAFFGQGTRLTVV.

The chain uses TRBV18 and TRBJ2-2; D is perhaps TRBD1 (5 bases). The CDR3 runs to 16 residues. Germline V gene data show CDR1 as KGHSH and CDR2 as LQKENI. The V end was cut by 1 base, the J end by 2 bases, with 11 bases between. CDR3 sequence: CASSPRSGLNTGELFF. The CDR3, as DNA: TGTGCCAGCTCACCACGGTCAGGGTTAAACACCGGGGAGCTGTTTTTT.

In regard to this clone: Being one base from a much bigger clone, this may be a read error. This chain uses TRBV28 with TRBJ1-5; 8 nucleotides agree with TRBD1. Germline-derived CDR1 and CDR2 are MDHEN and SYDVKM. This CDR3 contains 14 residues. The CDR3 loop reads CASRPGGADQPRHF. CDR3 DNA: TGTGCCAGCAGGCCAGGGGGCGCGGACCAGCCCCGGCATTTT.

In regard to this clone: Other DNA sequences within the sample encode an identical CDR3. This chain links TRBV4-2 with TRBJ2-1; possibly TRBD2 for D (5 bases). This CDR3 region has 12 residues. V was shortened by 1 base and J by 9 bases, with 7 bases between the two germline ends. Germline V gene sequence: CDR1 LGHNA, CDR2 YNFKEQ. CDR3 bases: TGTGCCAGCAGCCAAGTACGGGGTGAGCAGTTCTTC. Translated: CASSQVRGEQFF.

This clone was seen once. DNA for the CDR3: TGTGCCATCAGTGTGGGCGGGAGCGGCGGCGCAGATACGCAGTATTTT. Protein sequence: CAISVGGSGGADTQYF. This sequence joins TRBV10-3 and TRBJ2-3; TRBD2 matches at 7 bases. Germline values: CDR1 ENHRY, CDR2 SYGVKD. CDR3 length: 16 amino acids. V shed 4 bases, J shed 4 bases, and the junction held 11 bases outside the gene matches.

V usage is TRBV18 and J usage is TRBJ2-2, with 11 bases that match TRBD2. Germline CDR1 is KGHSH and CDR2 is LQKENI. The CDR3 is made up of 18 amino acids. The V and J ends lost 2 bases and 7 bases, in that order; junction bases with no gene match: 12. For the CDR3, the DNA is TGTGCCAGCTCACCATCGAGGATAGCGGGAGGGCCCGTCGGGGAGCTGTTTTTT. As protein: CASSPSRIAGGPVGELFF.

J is TRBJ1-3 and V is TRBV28; 7 bases are shared with TRBD1. Losses at the gene ends were 6 bases for V and 0 bases for J; bases not matched to a gene: 5. Germline V gene sequence: CDR1 MDHEN, CDR2 SYDVKM. The length of the CDR3 is 15 residues. DNA of the CDR3: TGTGCCAGCAGCCCGTGGACAGGCTCTGGAAACACCATATATTTT. Protein sequence: CASSPWTGSGNTIYF.

This clone was recorded a few times. V is TRBV10-3 and J is TRBJ1-1; 7 nucleotides agree with TRBD1. CDR3 length: 13 amino acids. V shed 6 bases and J 5 bases; nucleotides not matched to a gene: 6. Germline-derived CDR1 and CDR2 are ENHRY and SYGVKD. For the CDR3, the DNA is TGTGCCATCAGCCTGACAGGGCAAACTGAAGCTTTCTTT. As protein: CAISLTGQTEAFF.

With respect to this clone: At one of its ends the junction is not consistent with the germline gene, which may arise from a read error. V is TRBV7-2 and J is TRBJ2-1; 10 bases are a match to TRBD2. CDR3 size: 13 residues. Germline-derived CDR1 and CDR2 are SGHTA and FQGNSA. This CDR3 reads CASSGTSELSPIF. The CDR3 nucleotides read TGTGCCAGCAGCGGGACTAGCGAGCTATCCCCCATCTTC.

The CDR3 region is CASRGGGIGGELFF. Here the CDR3 DNA reads TGCGCCAGCAGGGGCGGTGGGATTGGCGGGGAGCTGTTTTTT. V is TRBV5-1 and J is TRBJ2-2; D call uncertain. Per germline, CDR1 SGHRS and CDR2 YFSETQ. The CDR3 extends over 14 amino acids. Between the trimmed V and J ends, which lost 5 bases and 7 bases, there was a span of 15 bases.

The rearrangement joins TRBV7-2 to TRBJ1-1; D gene unclear. Germline-derived CDR1 and CDR2 are SGHTA and FQGNSA. The CDR3 contains 14 residues. Trimming removed 3 bases from V and 3 bases from J, with 11 bases in between. The CDR3 sequence is CASSFKGRDTEAFF. The CDR3 DNA is TGTGCCAGCAGCTTTAAAGGGCGGGACACTGAAGCTTTCTTT.

Here the CDR3 reads CASSYAGESDTQYF. CDR3 in DNA: TGTGCCAGCAGTTACGCGGGAGAAAGCGATACGCAGTATTTT. The chain joins TRBV6-6 to TRBJ2-3; 7 nucleotides agree with TRBD2. Germline trimming cut 2 bases from V and 6 bases from J; bases unmatched to any gene: 5. Germline-derived CDR1 and CDR2 are MNHNY and SVGAGI (reference sequence). CDR3 length equals 14 residues.

The chain employs TRBV28 and TRBJ1-5, with D possibly being TRBD1 (5 bases). V lost 5 bases to trimming and J lost 7 bases, with 12 bases between them. This CDR3 is 13 amino acids long. Germline V CDR1 and CDR2: MDHEN, SYDVKM. CDR3: CASSAPGVQPQHF. CDR3 bases: TGTGCCAGCAGTGCACCGGGGGTCCAGCCCCAGCATTTT. Supplemented by reference TRBV28 and TRBJ1-5, the full variable domain reads DVKVTQSSRYLVKRTGEKVFLECVQDMDHENMFWYRQDPGLGLRLIYFSYDVKMKEKGDIPEGYSVSREKKERFSLILESASTNQTSMYLCASSAPGVQPQHFGDGTRLSIL.

This clone appeared a few times. V gene TRBV29-1 combines with J gene TRBJ2-5, with no clear D. CDR3 length: 13 amino acids. CDR1 is SQVTM and CDR2 is ANQGSEA in the germline V gene. Trimming took off 7 bases at V and 7 bases at J, with 19 bases between the two ends. The chain's CDR3 is CSAREALGPTQYF. Here the CDR3 DNA reads TGCAGCGCCCGAGAGGCCTTAGGTCCGACCCAGTACTTC.

With regard to this clone: This sample includes further DNA sequences coding for the same CDR3. The chain has TRBV18 and TRBJ2-5; TRBD1 matches 7 bases. The length of the CDR3 is 13 residues. Trimming cost V 4 bases and J 5 bases; bases outside gene matches: 4. Germline V gives CDR1 KGHSH, CDR2 LQKENI. The CDR3 sequence is CASSQGAVETQYF. DNA for the CDR3: TGTGCCAGCTCACAGGGGGCGGTGGAGACCCAGTACTTC. Full variable domain (remainder filled in from reference TRBV18 and TRBJ2-5): NAGVMQNPRHLVRRRGQEARLRCSPMKGHSHVYWYRQLPEEGLKFMVYLQKENIIDESGMPKERFSAEFPKEGPSILRIQQVVRGDSAAYFCASSQGAVETQYFGPGTRLLVL.